Detailed here is one T cell receptor (beta chain). It lacks a known antigen. No quality values exist for individual bases; no much larger clone is one base distant. The immunoSEQ Assay, a bias-controlled multiplex PCR, was used to amplify TCRbeta CDR3 regions from genomic DNA. Turning to the authors' computational methods: Within the assay, amplification of reference gene primers was used to estimate how many nucleated cells each sample contained. To quantify the absolute abundance of each unique TCRbeta CDR3 rearrangement, sequence reads were collapsed and filtered. For each sample, productive Simpson clonality was calculated as the square root of Simpson's diversity index across productive rearrangements. The immuneACCESS repertoire file appears here via TCRdb, limited to in-frame rearrangements. These files lack a portion of the clones; in checked studies, under half of the deficit traces to unresolved V genes, and the cause of the others is not known. Clone size and V and J calls were adopted from that table, with D and trimming inferred from the DNA. This sample has 110,000 to 150,000 clones in its table, and 75% to 90% of those were observed once. The ten largest account for around 3.3% of the sample.

The sample originates from a study of blood T cell repertoires in COVID-19 (dated by TCRdb to the early 2020s). Concerning the study at large: Samples from collaborators originated in the United States, Italy and Spain and spanned both the acute and convalescent phases of COVID-19. The material from the prospective study consisted of cDNA or gDNA derived from T cells, B-cell-depleted T cells, or PBMCs. Subjects who had been exposed to COVID-19, were actively infected with it, or had recovered from it provided the deeply sampled blood TCRbeta repertoires that made up the dataset. The repertoires were made available in a free public database intended to serve as a resource for research on the immune response to SARS-CoV-2. The samples were drawn from the first 160 participants of the ongoing ImmuneRACE study and from more than 1,000 subjects provided by 6 global collaborators. Nearly every sample came with metadata listing a de-identified subject ID, COVID-19 status, age in years and sex. Where HLA class I and class II types were available, the types were taken from metadata supplied by the sample provider, not from assay-based typing. Study-wide findings and limitations: The amount of clinical and demographic metadata varied by source and participant and was provided uncurated.

Collaborating institutions collected whole blood in K2EDTA tubes following their own protocols. For TCRbeta analysis, collaborators shipped samples in one of three forms: frozen whole blood, isolated PBMCs, or DNA extracted from either of those sample types. V is trimmed back by 5 bases and J by 8 bases, and the junction contains 11 bases that no gene match accounts for. The germline V gene yields MNHEY for CDR1 and SVGEGT for CDR2. The CDR3 contains 17 residues, cysteine and phenylalanine counted. Only CDR3 DNA is held: 51 bases, read in frame from base 1. The sample comprised peripheral blood. The sequence joins TRBV6-2 or TRBV6-3 to TRBJ2-1, and 14 junctional nucleotides match TRBD2. The receptor's source is a woman aged 55-69 years with active COVID-19. The bases are TGTGCCAGCAGTGCAAGACTAGCGGGAGGGCCCAGGGATGAGCAGTTCTTC. It translates as CASSARLAGGPRDEQFF.